Listed below are T cell receptor beta chains from one sample, sequenced in a study of T-cell memory formation after mild COVID-19. TCRdb re-called the 5' RACE reads with MiXCR, one entry per CDR3 protein. This table holds around 200,000 distinct CDR3 sequences, under 30% found once. Material: PBMCs or a T cell subset sorted from them (not recorded which). The receptors derive from an adult woman who had mild COVID-19 (a few samples of this study predate the infection). Cell type and time point are not known. Each CDR3 is given with its conserved first and last residue. D genes are given only for firm matches. For some rows the clone size is stated as once, few or many, or as a class when expanded; others skip it.

size	D	J	V	CDR3	DNA
-	-	TRBJ1-1	TRBV20-1	CSARDSRGDNTEAFF	TGCAGTGCTAGGGACAGTCGGGGGGACAACACTGAAGCTTTCTTT
-	-	TRBJ1-1	TRBV6-2/TRBV6-3	CASSIRQLNTEAFF	TGTGCCAGCAGTATAAGACAGCTGAACACTGAAGCTTTCTTT
-	TRBD2	TRBJ2-1	TRBV3-1	CASSQAGGDNEQFF	TGTGCCAGCAGCCAAGCGGGGGGAGACAATGAGCAGTTCTTC
-	-	TRBJ2-7	TRBV10-3	CAILAGVPYEQYF	TGTGCCATCCTCGCCGGGGTCCCCTACGAGCAGTACTTC
-	-	TRBJ2-3	TRBV5-1	CASSWEAGHITDTQYF	TGCGCCAGCAGCTGGGAAGCGGGCCACATCACAGATACGCAGTATTTT
-	-	TRBJ1-1	TRBV5-8	CASSLLRALNGAFF	TGTGCCAGCAGCTTGCTCCGGGCCCTCAATGGAGCTTTCTTT
few	TRBD2	TRBJ2-5	TRBV7-9	CASSLGLAGGQETQYF	TGTGCCAGCAGCTTGGGACTAGCGGGAGGCCAAGAGACCCAGTACTTC
-	TRBD1	TRBJ1-1	TRBV3-1	CASSPFRDSPMNTEAFF	TGTGCCAGCAGCCCCTTCCGGGACAGTCCCATGAACACTGAAGCTTTCTTT
few	-	TRBJ2-5	TRBV3-1	CASSTRKIRETQYF	TGTGCCAGCAGCACCCGGAAGATCCGAGAGACCCAGTACTTC
few	TRBD1	TRBJ2-7	TRBV5-1	CASSPGQAISYEQYF	TGCGCCAGCAGCCCGGGACAGGCGATCTCCTACGAGCAGTACTTC
-	-	TRBJ2-1	TRBV7-9	CASNPGGQVDEQFF	TGTGCCAGCAACCCCGGGGGGCAAGTCGATGAGCAGTTCTTC
-	TRBD1	TRBJ2-3	TRBV12-5	CASFRTGGVADTQYF	TGTGCTAGTTTTCGGACAGGGGGAGTTGCAGATACGCAGTATTTT
-	TRBD1	TRBJ2-7	TRBV12-3/TRBV12-4	CASSLGQGLTYEQYF	TGTGCCAGCAGTTTAGGACAGGGGCTCACCTACGAGCAGTACTTC
-	-	TRBJ2-5	TRBV14	CASSPYRTAVETQYF	TGTGCCAGCAGCCCATATAGGACAGCGGTGGAGACCCAGTACTTC
-	-	TRBJ2-6	TRBV20-1	CSARPTGSGANVLTF	TGCAGTGCTAGACCTACAGGATCTGGGGCCAACGTCCTGACTTTC
-	-	TRBJ2-1	TRBV6-2/TRBV6-3	CASFQSPYNEQFF	TGTGCCAGCTTCCAGAGCCCCTACAATGAGCAGTTCTTC
-	-	TRBJ1-1	TRBV4-1	CASSQVRGTKAFF	TGCGCCAGCAGCCAAGTCCGGGGGACAAAAGCTTTCTTT
-	-	TRBJ2-3	TRBV10-3	CAISESPGTDTQYF	TGTGCCATCAGTGAGTCGCCGGGCACAGATACGCAGTATTTT
few	TRBD2	TRBJ2-3	TRBV4-1	CASSQDPGLAVTDTQYF	TGCGCCAGCAGCCAAGATCCGGGACTAGCGGTCACAGATACGCAGTATTTT
-	-	TRBJ2-3	TRBV6-5	CASSYDSTDTQYF	TGTGCCAGCAGTTACGACAGCACAGATACGCAGTATTTT
-	-	TRBJ1-2	TRBV28	CASSSGAPLDYGYTF	TGTGCCAGCAGTTCGGGGGCTCCGTTGGACTATGGCTACACCTTC
-	-	TRBJ1-2	TRBV29-1	CSVDDPGPSNSGYTF	TGCAGCGTTGATGATCCTGGGCCTTCGAATAGTGGCTACACCTTC
-	-	TRBJ1-1	TRBV12-3/TRBV12-4	CASSFPQGRAFF	TGTGCCAGCAGTTTTCCACAGGGACGAGCTTTCTTT
-	-	TRBJ2-3	TRBV20-1	CSAPAGILSTDTQYF	TGCAGTGCCCCCGCCGGGATCCTAAGCACAGATACGCAGTATTTT
few	TRBD1	TRBJ2-1	TRBV5-6	CASTREGARPLYNEQFF	TGTGCCAGCACCCGAGAGGGGGCCCGACCTCTCTACAATGAGCAGTTCTTC
-	TRBD1	TRBJ2-2	TRBV14	CASSGQGRTGELFF	TGTGCCAGTTCAGGACAGGGACGGACCGGGGAGCTGTTTTTT
-	-	TRBJ2-7	TRBV7-9	CASSRPTYEQYF	TGTGCCAGCAGCCGACCTACCTACGAGCAGTACTTC
-	TRBD2	TRBJ2-5	TRBV7-9	CASRAGGPTETQYF	TGTGCCAGCAGAGCGGGGGGCCCAACAGAGACCCAGTACTTC
few	-	TRBJ1-2	TRBV18	CASSPPLAGSGYTF	TGTGCCAGCTCACCACCTTTGGCAGGGTCTGGCTACACCTTC
-	TRBD2	TRBJ2-3	TRBV4-3	CASSQTGLAGSTDTQYF	TGCGCCAGCAGCCAGACTGGACTAGCGGGGAGCACAGATACGCAGTATTTT
few	-	TRBJ2-6	TRBV12-3/TRBV12-4	CASRLLEAGANVLTF	TGTGCCAGCAGGTTACTAGAGGCTGGGGCCAACGTCCTGACTTTC
-	-	TRBJ1-4	TRBV12-3/TRBV12-4	CASSLYPNEKLFF	TGTGCCAGCAGTTTGTATCCTAATGAAAAACTGTTTTTT
-	-	TRBJ2-3	TRBV6-5	CASSYSGDTQYF	TGTGCCAGCAGTTACTCGGGAGATACGCAGTATTTT
few	-	TRBJ2-1	TRBV10-3	CAISESQQISEQFF	TGTGCCATCAGTGAGTCGCAGCAAATTAGTGAGCAGTTCTTC
-	-	TRBJ2-3	TRBV4-1	CASSHFAGAQADTQYF	TGCGCCAGCAGCCACTTTGCAGGGGCCCAGGCAGATACGCAGTATTTT
few	-	TRBJ1-1	TRBV6-6	CASSHTLGELGAFF	TGTGCCAGCAGTCACACCCTAGGGGAATTAGGCGCTTTCTTT
-	TRBD2	TRBJ2-3	TRBV11-2	CASSPRTSGVGDTQYF	TGTGCCAGCAGCCCACGGACTAGCGGGGTGGGAGATACGCAGTATTTT
-	-	TRBJ1-2	TRBV6-2/TRBV6-3	CASSFYPTTNYGYTF	TGTGCCAGCAGTTTCTACCCGACCACTAACTATGGCTACACCTTC
-	-	TRBJ2-1	TRBV5-1	CASSPRIGSYNEQFF	TGCGCCAGCAGCCCCAGGATAGGTTCCTACAATGAGCAGTTCTTC
few	-	TRBJ2-7	TRBV7-9	CASSFGLEGALVGQYF	TGTGCCAGCAGCTTCGGACTTGAAGGAGCCCTAGTGGGGCAGTACTTC
few	-	TRBJ1-3	TRBV9	CASSNGQSSGNTIYF	TGTGCCAGCAGCAATGGACAGAGCTCTGGAAACACCATATATTTT
-	-	TRBJ1-1	TRBV3-1	CASSQGPGLTEAFF	TGTGCCAGCAGCCAAGGCCCAGGACTCACTGAAGCTTTCTTT
many	TRBD1	TRBJ2-1	TRBV6-2/TRBV6-3	CACRDSSYNEQFF	TGTGCCTGCCGGGACAGCTCCTACAATGAGCAGTTCTTC
few	-	TRBJ2-2	TRBV5-1	CASSLRFGTGPGELFF	TGCGCCAGCAGCTTGAGGTTTGGGACGGGTCCCGGGGAGCTGTTTTTT
once	-	TRBJ1-6	TRBV4-3	CASSQAMPSSPLHF	TGCGCCAGCAGCCAAGCCATGCCTAGTTCACCCCTCCACTTT
-	TRBD2	TRBJ2-2	TRBV19	CASSIGPSVSGSYGELFF	TGTGCCAGTAGTATAGGACCCTCGGTTAGCGGGAGTTACGGGGAGCTGTTTTTT
-	-	TRBJ2-2	TRBV29-1	CSVDGGRTGELFF	TGCAGCGTTGACGGAGGTCGCACCGGGGAGCTGTTTTTT